Listed here are 21 T cell receptor beta chains from one sample, sequenced in a study of blood T cell repertoires in COVID-19. The repertoire was sequenced with immunoSEQ multiplex PCR; TCRdb's copy has only in-frame clones and lacks some. Among roughly 300,000 clones listed, 84% were seen once. Sequencing was carried out using peripheral blood. The receptors here all came from a human donor with COVID-19, enrolled during active disease. The donor label of this sample is uncertain.

V and J are TRBV9 and TRBJ2-7, with 9 bases matching TRBD2. In germline, CDR1 is SGDLS, CDR2 YYNGEE. The CDR3 is made up of 15 amino acids. The V segment lost 3 bases and the J segment 3 bases; nucleotides outside the gene matches: 7. The CDR3 DNA is TGTGCCAGCAGCGCTGCAGCGGGAGGCAGCTACGAGCAGTACTTC. Its protein product is CASSAAAGGSYEQYF.

In DNA, the CDR3 is TGTGCCAGCAGTCGACAGATTAACTATGGCTACACCTTC. Amino acids: CASSRQINYGYTF. This chain links TRBV2 with TRBJ1-2, with D possibly being TRBD1 (5 bases). There are 13 residues in the CDR3. The V and J ends lost 5 bases and 1 base respectively, with 8 bases between them. Germline V gene data show CDR1 as SNHLY and CDR2 as FYNNEI.

The chain carries TRBV5-1 and TRBJ2-7, with a weak D call TRBD1 (5 bases). The CDR3 is made up of 13 amino acids. V shed 3 bases and J shed 4 bases, with 11 bases lying between them. The germline V gene encodes CDR1 SGHRS and CDR2 YFSETQ. Written as DNA, the CDR3 is TGCGCCAGCAGCTCCGAGACAGTTTACGAGCAGTACTTC. This sequence encodes CASSSETVYEQYF.

The rearrangement links TRBV7-2 to TRBJ1-5; D uncertain. The CDR3 runs to 14 residues. Trimming took off 3 bases at V and 11 bases at J, with 17 bases between the two ends. Germline CDR1 SGHTA, CDR2 FQGNSA. The CDR3 coding sequence is TGTGCCAGCAGCTTGGGAGGCGGGTCCAGGACCCAGCATTTT. Residues: CASSLGGGSRTQHF.

The J gene is TRBJ2-7, the V gene TRBV7-8; D perhaps matches TRBD1 (6 bases). V lost 0 bases and J 7 bases, leaving 7 bases between the germline ends. Germline V lookup: CDR1 SGHVS, CDR2 FQNEAQ. The CDR3 length is 12 residues. DNA for the CDR3: TGTGCCAGCAGCTTAGCGAGGGGGGAGCAGTACTTC. Residues: CASSLARGEQYF.

This chain connects TRBV5-1 to TRBJ1-4; TRBD1 matches 11 bases. The germline V gene has CDR1 SGHRS and CDR2 YFSETQ. The CDR3 is 15 amino acids. V trimming: 4 bases; J trimming: 6 bases; junction bases outside the gene matches: 5. CDR3 loop: CASSPGQGAHEKLFF. The CDR3 DNA is TGCGCCAGCAGCCCTGGACAGGGGGCTCATGAAAAACTGTTTTTT. Looking up the rest from reference TRBV5-1 and TRBJ1-4 gives the full variable domain: KAGVTQTPRYLIKTRGQQVTLSCSPISGHRSVSWYQQTPGQGLQFLFEYFSETQRNKGNFPGRFSGRQFSNSRSEMNVSTLELGDSALYLCASSPGQGAHEKLFFGSGTQLSVL.

The J gene is TRBJ2-1, the V gene TRBV9; 8 positions agree with TRBD2. CDR3 size: 16 residues. Losses at the gene ends were 0 bases for V and 9 bases for J; bases not matched to a gene: 11. From germline, CDR1 is SGDLS and CDR2 YYNGEE. CDR3 nucleotides: TGTGCCAGCAGCGTAGTTGAGCGGGAGTGGTTCGGTGAGCAGTTCTTC. This codes for CASSVVEREWFGEQFF.

This chain links TRBV5-1 with TRBJ2-1; TRBD1 agrees at 10 bases. The CDR3 runs to 14 residues. The V gene's germline CDR1 is SGHRS and CDR2 YFSETQ. V was clipped by 4 bases and J by 5 bases; unmatched bases: 3. CDR3 protein: CASSRQGADNEQFF. CDR3 bases: TGCGCCAGCAGCAGACAGGGGGCAGACAATGAGCAGTTCTTC.

The rearrangement uses TRBV30 and TRBJ2-3; D ambiguous. The CDR3 spans 16 residues. V gave up 0 bases and J gave up 0 bases, with 13 bases separating them. Germline V lookup: CDR1 GTSNPN, CDR2 SVGIG (reference sequence). CDR3 sequence (DNA): TGTGCCTGGAGTGTCTTGGCGGCCCCTAGCACAGATACGCAGTATTTT. Its protein is CAWSVLAAPSTDTQYF.

This clone was found once. The chain combines TRBV4-3 with TRBJ2-2; tentatively, D is TRBD2 (5 bases). CDR1 and CDR2 (germline): LGHNA, YSLEER. V was cut by 1 base and J by 5 bases, with 11 bases left in between. The CDR3 totals 15 residues. The CDR3, as DNA: TGCGCCAGCAGCCAAGTTCTGGGCGGGACCGGGGAGCTGTTTTTT. This codes for CASSQVLGGTGELFF.

The gene calls are TRBV20-1 and TRBJ1-1; D is unresolved. Germline CDR1 DFQATT, CDR2 SNEGSKA (reference sequence). The CDR3 contains 11 residues. The CDR3 protein is CHATWNTEAFF. In DNA form, the CDR3 reads TGCCACGCAACATGGAACACTGAAGCTTTCTTT.

The V gene is TRBV2, the J gene TRBJ2-3, with 11 bases that match TRBD2. The trim removed 6 bases at V and 3 bases at J, leaving 5 bases unmatched. CDR1 SNHLY and CDR2 FYNNEI come from the germline V gene. This CDR3 has 15 amino acids. In nucleotides, the CDR3 is TGTGCCAGCAGCCTGACTAGCGGGGCGACAGATACGCAGTATTTT. It codes for CASSLTSGATDTQYF.

The genes are TRBV11-2 and TRBJ2-5; 9 nucleotides agree with TRBD2. V lost 4 bases and J lost 9; bases outside the gene matches: 18. Germline V gene data show CDR1 as SGHAT and CDR2 as FQNNGV. This CDR3 spans 17 amino acids. The CDR3 loop reads CASSSLTSGGVGSAQYF. The CDR3 coding sequence is TGTGCCAGCAGCTCCCTGACTAGCGGAGGGGTGGGGTCGGCCCAGTACTTC.

V gene TRBV19 combines with J gene TRBJ2-1; 8 positions match TRBD2. Germline loops: CDR1 LNHDA, CDR2 SQIVND (reference sequence). CDR3 length: 17 amino acids. J was trimmed by 6 bases and V by 1 base; bases with no gene match: 11. CDR3 in amino acids: CASSIVDTSGKLNEQFF. DNA for the CDR3: TGTGCCAGTAGTATAGTCGATACTAGCGGCAAACTCAATGAGCAGTTCTTC.

This sequence joins TRBV27 and TRBJ2-7; maybe TRBD2 (6 bases). Germline V gene lookup returns CDR1 MNHEY and CDR2 SMNVEV (reference sequence). CDR3 length: 13 residues. V lost 6 bases, J lost 1 base, and 10 bases lay in between. CDR3 DNA sequence: TGTGCCAGCAGCTGGGGACTTTCCTACGAGCAGTACTTC. It specifies CASSWGLSYEQYF.

This chain links TRBV9 with TRBJ2-5, with TRBD2 identical over 9 bases. CDR3 size: 16 residues. Losses at the gene ends were 0 bases for V and 5 bases for J; bases not matched to a gene: 8. Germline V gene sequence: CDR1 SGDLS, CDR2 YYNGEE. Written as DNA, the CDR3 is TGTGCCAGCAGCGTAGGAATAGCGGGAGTTGGGGAGACCCAGTACTTC. This sequence encodes CASSVGIAGVGETQYF. The entire variable domain, with the rest obtained from reference TRBV9 and TRBJ2-5, is as follows: DSGVTQTPKHLITATGQRVTLRCSPRSGDLSVYWYQQSLDQGLQFLIQYYNGEERAKGNILERFSAQQFPDLHSELNLSSLELGDSALYFCASSVGIAGVGETQYFGPGTRLLVL.

The chain employs TRBV27 and TRBJ2-3; perhaps TRBD2 as D (5 bases). Germline V gene sequence: CDR1 MNHEY, CDR2 SMNVEV (reference sequence). The CDR3 loop spans 15 amino acids. V lost 2 bases, J lost 2 bases, and 11 bases lay in between. The CDR3 coding sequence is TGTGCCAGCAGTTTAGAGGGTCTCTTCACAGATACGCAGTATTTT. The encoded protein is CASSLEGLFTDTQYF.

V and J are TRBV24-1 and TRBJ2-3; D is perhaps TRBD1 (6 bases). The CDR3 loop spans 14 amino acids. V was cut by 4 bases and J by 6 bases, with 13 bases left in between. In germline, CDR1 is KGHDR, CDR2 SFDVKD. The CDR3 nucleotides read TGTGCCACCAGTGACGCAACAGGGTCGGATACGCAGTATTTT. Its protein is CATSDATGSDTQYF.

In DNA form, the CDR3 reads TGTGCCAGCAGTTTATCGATCCGACTAGCGGGCGAGGGGGGAGAGACCCAGTACTTC. Its protein product is CASSLSIRLAGEGGETQYF. The rearrangement links TRBV27 to TRBJ2-5; TRBD2 agrees at 10 bases. In germline, CDR1 is MNHEY, CDR2 SMNVEV (reference sequence). Trimming cost V 0 bases and J 4 bases; bases outside gene matches: 14. The CDR3 loop spans 19 amino acids.

The chain joins TRBV9 to TRBJ1-4, with 11 bases lining up with TRBD1. Germline V lookup: CDR1 SGDLS, CDR2 YYNGEE. The CDR3 consists of 16 residues. Trimming took 4 bases from V and 8 from J; bases not matched to a gene: 10. This CDR3 is CASSLSPGQGGEKLFF. The CDR3 DNA is TGTGCCAGCAGCTTATCCCCGGGACAGGGGGGAGAAAAACTGTTTTTT.

V and J are TRBV6-2 or TRBV6-3 and TRBJ1-5, with D perhaps matching TRBD1 (6 bases). Per the germline V gene, CDR1 is MNHEY and CDR2 is SVGEGT. This CDR3 spans 15 amino acids. The V and J ends lost 2 bases and 8 bases respectively, with 16 bases between them. DNA for the CDR3: TGTGCCAGCAGTTACATCGGGGGGCAGTCGGAGCCCCAGCATTTT. Protein: CASSYIGGQSEPQHF.